Each of the 3 T cell receptor beta chains below was sequenced from the same sample in a study of blood T cell repertoires in COVID-19. Method: immunoSEQ multiplex PCR; TCRdb's copy keeps in-frame clones and lacks some. The sample contains roughly 93,000 clones, 81% of which appear only once. Sequencing was carried out using peripheral blood. All receptors derive from a woman older than 75 with acute or convalescent COVID-19.

The chain joins TRBV5-1 to TRBJ2-3, with a weak D call TRBD1 (5 bases). The V gene's germline CDR1 is SGHRS and CDR2 YFSETQ. V lost 2 bases, J lost 5 bases, and 18 bases lay in between. This CDR3 region has 16 residues. The CDR3 bases are TGCGCCAGCAGCTTAGGCACAGGCCTTCGGCAAGATACGCAGTATTTT. This translates into CASSLGTGLRQDTQYF.

The chain recombines TRBV7-3 with TRBJ2-3; 9 nucleotides match TRBD2. Germline CDR1 reads SGHTA; CDR2 reads FQGTGA. The CDR3 spans 14 residues. The V gene end was trimmed by 4 bases and the J gene end by 4 bases; junction bases not matched to a gene: 3. The CDR3 is CASSSGLAADTQYF. The CDR3 nucleotides are TGTGCCAGCAGCTCGGGACTAGCTGCAGATACGCAGTATTTT.

V usage is TRBV19 and J usage is TRBJ2-5; 10 bases map to TRBD2. V was pared by 7 bases and J by 5 bases, with 10 bases of the junction left unmatched. Germline assignment: CDR1 LNHDA and CDR2 SQIVND (reference sequence). This CDR3 has 15 amino acids. As DNA, the CDR3 is TGTGCCAGTATGGTAGCGGGGGGTATGGTGGAGACCCAGTACTTC. Protein product: CASMVAGGMVETQYF.